The present T cell receptor beta chain was sequenced within a study of blood T cell repertoires in COVID-19. This clone was seen a few times. CDR1 MGHRA and CDR2 YSYEKL come from the germline V gene. This CDR3 has 15 amino acids. Trimming took 4 bases from V and 4 from J, leaving 16 bases between them. Sequencing used immunoSEQ multiplex PCR; TCRdb keeps in-frame clones, though not all of them. The sample records about 82,000 clones, 83% being singletons. The sequencing sample was made of peripheral blood. J is TRBJ1-2 and V is TRBV4-1, with a tentative D call TRBD1 (6 bases). This clonotype was sampled from an older woman with acute or convalescent COVID-19. CDR3 region: CASSRNTRTAYGYTF. DNA for the CDR3: TGCGCCAGCAGCCGAAACACCAGGACAGCCTATGGCTACACCTTC.